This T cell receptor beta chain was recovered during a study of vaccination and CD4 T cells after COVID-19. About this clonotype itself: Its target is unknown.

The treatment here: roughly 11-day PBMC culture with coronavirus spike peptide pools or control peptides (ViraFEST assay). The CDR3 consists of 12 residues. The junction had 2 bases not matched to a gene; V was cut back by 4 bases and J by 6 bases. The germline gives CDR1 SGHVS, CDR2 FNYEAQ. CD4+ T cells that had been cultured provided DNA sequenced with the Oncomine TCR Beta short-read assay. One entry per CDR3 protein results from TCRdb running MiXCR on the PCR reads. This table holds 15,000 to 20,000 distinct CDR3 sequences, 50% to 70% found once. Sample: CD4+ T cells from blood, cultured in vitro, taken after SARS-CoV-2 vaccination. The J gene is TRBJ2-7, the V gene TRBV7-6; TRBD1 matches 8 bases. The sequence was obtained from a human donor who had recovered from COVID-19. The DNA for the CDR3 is TGTGCCAGCAGCTACCAGGGGGCCGAGCAGTACTTC. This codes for CASSYQGAEQYF.